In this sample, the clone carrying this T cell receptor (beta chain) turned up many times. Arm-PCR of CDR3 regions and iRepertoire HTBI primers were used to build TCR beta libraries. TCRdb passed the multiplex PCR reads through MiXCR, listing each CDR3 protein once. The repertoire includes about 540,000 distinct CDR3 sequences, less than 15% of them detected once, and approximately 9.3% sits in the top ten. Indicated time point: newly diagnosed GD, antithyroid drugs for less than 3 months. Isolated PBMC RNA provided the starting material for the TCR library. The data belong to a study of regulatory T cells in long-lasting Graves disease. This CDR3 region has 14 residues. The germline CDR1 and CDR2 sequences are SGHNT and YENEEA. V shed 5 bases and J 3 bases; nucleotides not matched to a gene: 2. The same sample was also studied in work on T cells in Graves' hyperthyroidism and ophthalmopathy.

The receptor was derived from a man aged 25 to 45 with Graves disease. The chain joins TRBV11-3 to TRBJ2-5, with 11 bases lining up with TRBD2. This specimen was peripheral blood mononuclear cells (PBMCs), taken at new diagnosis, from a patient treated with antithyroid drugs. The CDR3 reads CASSRSGREETQYF. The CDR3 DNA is TGTGCCAGCAGCCGTAGCGGGAGGGAAGAGACCCAGTACTTC.